This T cell receptor (beta chain) emerged from a study of blood T cells in healthy people across ages. Study summary: The capture of about one barcoded beta molecule per two T cells was achieved by template switching.

PCR was performed a second time for roughly 6 to 12 cycles using a sample-barcoded 5' primer and a J-beta primer mix. TCRdb reprocessed the 5' RACE reads with MiXCR, giving one entry per CDR3 protein. The data contain 950,000 to 1,200,000 distinct CDR3 sequences, more than 30% of them singletons. Only a few counts were recorded for this clonotype. This clonotype was obtained from a man between 18 and 35 years old in good health. The sample comprised blood.

The DNA of the CDR3 is TGCGCCAGCAGCTGGGTTGACAGACACACTGAAGCTTTCTTT. Its protein product is CASSWVDRHTEAFF. The V and J genes are TRBV5-1 and TRBJ1-1, with D possibly TRBD1 on 5 matching bases. This CDR3 is 14 amino acids long. Trimming took off 3 bases at V and 3 bases at J, with 12 bases between the two ends. Germline loops: CDR1 SGHRS, CDR2 YFSETQ.